This TCR beta chain was found in a study of radiation and T cells in renal cell carcinoma. General study findings and limits: From baseline, blood top tumor clonotypes peaked at 2 weeks post-radiation.

Sequencing was performed with immunoSEQ multiplex PCR; in TCRdb, only in-frame clones are kept and a portion is missing. The sample yields about 86,000 clones, 85% seen once. The CDR3 loop spans 15 amino acids. The germline CDR1 and CDR2 sequences are LGHNA and YNFKEQ. V was cut by 2 bases and J by 0 bases, with 10 bases left in between. With respect to this clone: Its antigen is not known.

Time point: blood 4 weeks post-SBRT, at nephrectomy. Treatment: 15 Gy SBRT to primary tumor, nephrectomy 4 weeks later. Nephrectomy followed 15 Gy stereotactic body radiation by 4 weeks. Radiation-treated patients gave blood at baseline, week 2 and week 4. The tumor was a clear cell renal cell carcinoma. This chain links TRBV4-2 with TRBJ2-5, with TRBD1 as a possible D gene (5 bases). The sequence derives from a man in his fifties or sixties with renal cell carcinoma. This material consisted of blood, taken from a patient whose treatment included radiotherapy and nephrectomy. In nucleotides, the CDR3 is TGTGCCAGCAGCCAAAACCTCAGGGACCAAGAGACCCAGTACTTC. The encoded protein is CASSQNLRDQETQYF.